This TCR beta chain came from a study of T cells in Graves' hyperthyroidism and ophthalmopathy. More than 9.5 ml fresh peripheral blood yielded the PBMCs. The CDR3 has 14 amino acids. Germline V CDR1 and CDR2: LNHNV, YYDKDF (reference sequence). V lost 11 bases and J 4 bases, leaving 18 bases between the germline ends. RNA transcripts provided the source from which TCR beta CDR3 regions were amplified. During a first-round RT-PCR of the TCR CDR3, the HTBI primer set was used. Each CDR3 protein is one row after TCRdb ran MiXCR on the multiplex PCR reads. Of more than 500,000 distinct CDR3 sequences in the sample, roughly 15% are singletons; the top ten hold 4.3%. This clonotype has just one count.

This TCR derives from a woman between 35 and 50 years old with Graves' ophthalmopathy. The sample consisted of blood. The chain is built from TRBV15 and TRBJ2-4; D is ambiguous. CDR3 sequence reads: CASSSQWKKNIQYF. The CDR3 nucleotides are TGTGCCTCCTCGTCCCAATGGAAGAAAAACATTCAGTACTTC.